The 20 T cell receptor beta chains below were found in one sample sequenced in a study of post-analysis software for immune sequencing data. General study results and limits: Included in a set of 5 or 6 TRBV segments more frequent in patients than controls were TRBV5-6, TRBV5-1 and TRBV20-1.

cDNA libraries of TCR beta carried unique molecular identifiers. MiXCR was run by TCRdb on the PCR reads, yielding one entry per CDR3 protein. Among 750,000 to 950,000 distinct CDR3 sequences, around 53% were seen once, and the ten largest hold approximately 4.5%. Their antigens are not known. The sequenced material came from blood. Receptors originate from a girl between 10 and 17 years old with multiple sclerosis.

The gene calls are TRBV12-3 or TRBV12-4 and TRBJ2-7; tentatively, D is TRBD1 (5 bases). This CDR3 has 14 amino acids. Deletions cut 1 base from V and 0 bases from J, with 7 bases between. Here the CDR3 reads CASSLDQGSYEQYF. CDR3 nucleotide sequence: TGTGCCAGCAGTTTAGATCAGGGCTCCTACGAGCAGTACTTC.

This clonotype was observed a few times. The CDR3 DNA reads TGTGCCAGCAGCCACATCGACCCGGGACAGGAGGAGACCCAGTACTTC. Translation gives CASSHIDPGQEETQYF. The V call is TRBV7-9, the J call TRBJ2-5; the match to TRBD1 covers 8 bases. Germline loops: CDR1 SEHNR, CDR2 FQNEAQ (reference sequence). The V and J ends lost 5 bases and 5 bases, in that order; junction bases with no gene match: 13. The length of the CDR3 is 16 residues.

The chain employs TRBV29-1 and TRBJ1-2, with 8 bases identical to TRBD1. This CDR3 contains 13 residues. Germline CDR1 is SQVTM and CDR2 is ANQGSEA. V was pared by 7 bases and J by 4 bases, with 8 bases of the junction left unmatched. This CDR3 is CSAVDRAVYGYTF. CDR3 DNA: TGCAGCGCCGTGGACAGGGCCGTCTATGGCTACACCTTC. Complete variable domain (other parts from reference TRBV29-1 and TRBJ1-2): SAVISQKPSRDICQRGTSLTIQCQVDSQVTMMFWYRQQPGQSLTLIATANQGSEATYESGFVIDKFPISRPNLTFSTLTVSNMSPEDSSIYLCSAVDRAVYGYTFGSGTRLTVV.

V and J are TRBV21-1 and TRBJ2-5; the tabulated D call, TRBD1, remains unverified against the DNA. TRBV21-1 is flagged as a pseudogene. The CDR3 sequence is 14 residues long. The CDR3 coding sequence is TGTGCCCCCAGGGGACAACCTCGAAGAGAGACCCAGTACTTC. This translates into CAPRGQPRRETQYF.

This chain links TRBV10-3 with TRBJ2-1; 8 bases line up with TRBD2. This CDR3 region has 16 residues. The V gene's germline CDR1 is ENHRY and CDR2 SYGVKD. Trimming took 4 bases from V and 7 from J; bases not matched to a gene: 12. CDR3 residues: CAISGALAGLGNEQFF. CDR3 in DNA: TGTGCCATCAGTGGGGCATTAGCGGGATTGGGGAATGAGCAGTTCTTC.

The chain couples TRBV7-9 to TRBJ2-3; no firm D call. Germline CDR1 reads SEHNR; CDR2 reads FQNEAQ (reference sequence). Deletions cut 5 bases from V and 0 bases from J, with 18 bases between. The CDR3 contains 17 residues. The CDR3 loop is CASSAYPGLESTDTQYF. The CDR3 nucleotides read TGTGCCAGCAGCGCATACCCGGGCCTCGAAAGCACAGATACGCAGTATTTT.

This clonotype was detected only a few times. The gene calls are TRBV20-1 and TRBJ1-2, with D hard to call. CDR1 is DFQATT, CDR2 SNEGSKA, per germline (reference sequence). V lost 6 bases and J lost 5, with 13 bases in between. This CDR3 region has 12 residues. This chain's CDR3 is CSAGGGLYGYTF. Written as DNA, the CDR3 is TGCAGTGCGGGCGGCGGGCTTTATGGCTACACCTTC.

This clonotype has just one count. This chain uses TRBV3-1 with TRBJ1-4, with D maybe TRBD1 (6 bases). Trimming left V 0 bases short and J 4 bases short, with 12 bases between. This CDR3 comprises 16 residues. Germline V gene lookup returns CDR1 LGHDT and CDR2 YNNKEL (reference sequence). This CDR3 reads CASSQDGRGGNEKLFF. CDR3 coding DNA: TGTGCCAGCAGCCAAGACGGCAGGGGAGGTAATGAAAAACTGTTTTTT. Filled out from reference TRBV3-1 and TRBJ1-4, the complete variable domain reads DTAVSQTPKYLVTQMGNDKSIKCEQNLGHDTMYWYKQDSKKFLKIMFSYNNKELIINETVPNRFSPKSPDKAHLNLHINSLELGDSAVYFCASSQDGRGGNEKLFFGSGTQLSVL.

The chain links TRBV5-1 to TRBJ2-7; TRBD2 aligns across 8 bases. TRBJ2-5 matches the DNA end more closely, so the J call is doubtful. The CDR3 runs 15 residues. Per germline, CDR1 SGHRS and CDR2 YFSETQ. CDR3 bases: TGCGCCAGCAGCCTTAGCGGGATACCCCAAGAGACCCAGTACTTC. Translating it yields CASSLSGIPQETQYF.

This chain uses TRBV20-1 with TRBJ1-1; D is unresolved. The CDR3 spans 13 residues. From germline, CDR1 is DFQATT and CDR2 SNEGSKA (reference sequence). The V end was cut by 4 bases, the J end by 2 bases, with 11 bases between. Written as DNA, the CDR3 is TGCAGTGCTACCCCCGGACCTAACACTGAAGCTTTCTTT. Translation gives CSATPGPNTEAFF.

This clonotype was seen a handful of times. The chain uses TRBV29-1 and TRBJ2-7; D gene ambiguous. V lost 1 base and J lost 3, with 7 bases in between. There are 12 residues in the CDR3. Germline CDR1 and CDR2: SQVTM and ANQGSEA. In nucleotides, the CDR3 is TGCAGCGTTGAAGGGTTGGACTACGAGCAGTACTTC. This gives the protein CSVEGLDYEQYF.

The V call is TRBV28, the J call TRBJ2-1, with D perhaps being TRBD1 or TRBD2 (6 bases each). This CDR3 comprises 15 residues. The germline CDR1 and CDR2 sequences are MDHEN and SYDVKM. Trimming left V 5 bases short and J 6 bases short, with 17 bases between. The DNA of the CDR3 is TGTGCCAGCAGTCCGCCCGGGGGCTGGAGCAATGAGCAGTTCTTC. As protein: CASSPPGGWSNEQFF.

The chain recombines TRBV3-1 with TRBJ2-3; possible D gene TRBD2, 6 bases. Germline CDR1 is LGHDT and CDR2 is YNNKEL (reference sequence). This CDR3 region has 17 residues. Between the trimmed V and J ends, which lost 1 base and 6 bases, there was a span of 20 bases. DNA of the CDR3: TGTGCCAGCAGCCAAGGTCGTAGGCTGTCCAGCGGGGATACGCAGTATTTT. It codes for CASSQGRRLSSGDTQYF.

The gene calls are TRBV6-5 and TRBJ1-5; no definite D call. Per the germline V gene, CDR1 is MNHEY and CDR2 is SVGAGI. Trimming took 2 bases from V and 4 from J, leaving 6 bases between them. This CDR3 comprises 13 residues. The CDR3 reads CASSYNGNQPQHF. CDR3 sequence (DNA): TGTGCCAGCAGTTACAATGGGAATCAGCCCCAGCATTTT.

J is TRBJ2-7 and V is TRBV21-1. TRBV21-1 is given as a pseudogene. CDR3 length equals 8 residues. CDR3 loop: CARYEQYF. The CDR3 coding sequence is TGTGCCAGGTACGAGCAGTACTTC.

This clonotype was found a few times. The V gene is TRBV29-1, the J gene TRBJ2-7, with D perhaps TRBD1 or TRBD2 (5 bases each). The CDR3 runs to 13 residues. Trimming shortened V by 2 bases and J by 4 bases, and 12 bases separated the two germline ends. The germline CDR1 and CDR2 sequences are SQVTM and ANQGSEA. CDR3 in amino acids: CSVESGASYEQYF. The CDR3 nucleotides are TGCAGCGTTGAATCCGGGGCCAGTTACGAGCAGTACTTC.

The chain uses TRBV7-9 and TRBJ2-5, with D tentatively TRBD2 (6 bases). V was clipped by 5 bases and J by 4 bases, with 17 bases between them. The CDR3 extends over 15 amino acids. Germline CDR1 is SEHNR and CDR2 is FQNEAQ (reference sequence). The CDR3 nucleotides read TGTGCCAGCAGCGAGGGACTGGCGTCTGGAGAGACCCAGTACTTC. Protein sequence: CASSEGLASGETQYF.

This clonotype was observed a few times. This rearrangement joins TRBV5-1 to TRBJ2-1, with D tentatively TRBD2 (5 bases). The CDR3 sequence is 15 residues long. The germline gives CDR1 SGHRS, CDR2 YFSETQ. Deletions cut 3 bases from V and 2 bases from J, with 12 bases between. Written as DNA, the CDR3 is TGCGCCAGCAGCTCTGGCCGGGGTGCCTACAATGAGCAGTTCTTC. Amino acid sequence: CASSSGRGAYNEQFF.

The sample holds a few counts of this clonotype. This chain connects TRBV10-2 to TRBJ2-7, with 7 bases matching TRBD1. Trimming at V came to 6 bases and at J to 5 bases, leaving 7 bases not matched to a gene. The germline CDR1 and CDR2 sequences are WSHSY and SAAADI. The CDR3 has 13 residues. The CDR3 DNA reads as TGCGCCAGCAGCCGGACAGGTTTTAACGAGCAGTACTTC. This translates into CASSRTGFNEQYF.

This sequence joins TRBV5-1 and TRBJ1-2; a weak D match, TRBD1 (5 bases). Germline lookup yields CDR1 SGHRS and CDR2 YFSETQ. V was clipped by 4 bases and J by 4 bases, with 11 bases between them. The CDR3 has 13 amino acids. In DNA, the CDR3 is TGCGCCAGCAGCCAGGGAGGGACCTATGGCTACACCTTC. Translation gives CASSQGGTYGYTF.